This T cell receptor (beta chain) is drawn from a study of cytomegalovirus exposure and HLA in healthy donors. General observations from the study: Some public TCRs appeared in many individuals, while most sequences were rare. As confirmed in vitro, a few CMV-associated chains were specific for CMV antigens.

A multiplex PCR was run with 60 Vbeta primers and 13 Jbeta primers. Generated by immunoSEQ multiplex PCR, the TCRdb table keeps only in-frame clones and is missing some. Of roughly 140,000 clones listed, roughly 78% were seen once; the top ten hold approximately 2.1%. As to this clone: The antigen remains unidentified.

The CDR3 covers 16 residues. J gave up 4 bases and V 5 bases, and 5 bases lay outside the gene matches. The germline gives CDR1 MGHRA, CDR2 YSYEKL. The gene calls are TRBV4-1 and TRBJ1-4; 12 nucleotides line up with TRBD1. The sequenced material came from PBMCs. This clonotype was obtained from a man aged 25-45 years in good health and CMV-seronegative. CDR3 amino acids: CASSSGTGGYNEKLFF. CDR3 nucleotides: TGCGCCAGCAGCTCCGGGACAGGGGGCTATAATGAAAAACTGTTTTTT.